This T cell receptor beta chain was found in a study of blood T cell repertoires in COVID-19. On the study more broadly: Samples taken during acute and convalescent COVID-19 were collected in the United States, Italy and Spain. PBMCs, B-cell-depleted T cells, or T cells provided the cDNA or gDNA that made up the material.

As originally analysed: Estimation of nucleated cell counts was performed using reference gene primer amplification. Profiled with immunoSEQ multiplex PCR; TCRdb holds only in-frame clones, not every one. V and J calls and clone size follow that table, whereas D and trimming were derived from the DNA. This sample has 310,000 or so clones; around 88% occur once, and the top ten carry 1% to 1.5%. CDR1 and CDR2 (germline): LNHDA, SQIVND (reference sequence). This CDR3 has 14 residues. Trimming cost V 6 bases and J 8 bases, with 17 bases left between them. The rearrangement joins TRBV19 to TRBJ2-1; possibly TRBD1 for D (5 bases). Material for sequencing was peripheral blood. The receptor comes from a woman in her 50s with acute or convalescent COVID-19. CDR3 protein: CASRAGQGVDEQFF. The CDR3 region has the DNA TGTGCCAGTAGGGCAGGGCAGGGCGTCGATGAGCAGTTCTTC.